The rows below give T cell receptor beta chains drawn from one sample of a study of CD8+CD57+ T cells in acquired aplastic anemia. One entry per CDR3 protein results from TCRdb running MiXCR on the reads. This sample has around 200,000 distinct CDR3 sequences, with 45% to 60% found just once. The source material was sorted CD4+, CD8+, or CD8+CD57+ T cells (not recorded which) from PBMCs. Source of these receptors: a human donor with aplastic anemia. Each CDR3 is given with its conserved first and last residue. A D gene is named only where the DNA matches it firmly. Expanded clones get a size class; other rows say once, few or many, or leave the size out.

clone size	D gene	J gene	CDR3 length	V gene	CDR3 protein	CDR3 DNA
many	NA	TRBJ2-5	12	TRBV9	CASSGIEETQYF	TGTGCCAGCAGCGGAATAGAGGAGACCCAGTACTTC
many	NA	TRBJ2-2	13	TRBV6-1	CASSVEGPRELFF	TGTGCCAGCAGTGTGGAGGGGCCCAGGGAGCTGTTTTTT
few	TRBD1	TRBJ1-2	16	TRBV20-1	CSARDLGQGEMGGYTF	TGCAGTGCTAGAGATTTGGGACAGGGGGAGATGGGTGGCTACACCTTC
many	NA	TRBJ2-7	14	TRBV20-1	CSARVSRLNYEQYF	TGCAGTGCTAGAGTGTCGCGACTGAACTACGAGCAGTACTTC
NA	TRBD1	TRBJ2-5	15	TRBV5-4	CASSSYRGLVETQYF	TGTGCCAGCAGCTCCTACAGGGGTCTGGTGGAGACCCAGTACTTC
many	NA	TRBJ1-5	15	TRBV24-1	CATSDHGAQSQPQHF	TGTGCCACCAGTGATCACGGGGCGCAGAGCCAGCCCCAGCATTTT
once	TRBD1	TRBJ1-5	16	TRBV10-3	CAIKDKWGQSNQPQHF	TGTGCCATCAAAGACAAGTGGGGACAGAGCAATCAGCCCCAGCATTTT
few	TRBD1	TRBJ2-7	14	TRBV10-2	CASSENRGQNEQYF	TGCGCCAGCAGTGAAAACAGGGGGCAGAACGAGCAGTACTTC
few	NA	TRBJ2-7	13	TRBV29-1	CSVGQLSSYEQYF	TGCAGCGTTGGACAGTTAAGCTCCTACGAGCAGTACTTC
NA	TRBD1	TRBJ1-1	12	TRBV24-1	CATSDLRGEAFF	TGTGCCACCAGTGATCTCAGGGGGGAAGCTTTCTTT
NA	NA	TRBJ1-6	14	TRBV7-6	CASSLGQDYSPLHF	TGTGCCAGCAGCTTAGGACAGGATTACTCACCCCTCCACTTT
many	NA	TRBJ2-3	17	TRBV9	CASSVVTGRDGPDTQYF	TGTGCCAGCAGCGTAGTGACAGGGAGGGATGGTCCAGATACGCAGTATTTT
NA	NA	TRBJ1-6	13	TRBV25-1	CASSVTAAEPLHF	TGCGCCAGCAGCGTGACAGCTGCCGAACCCCTCCACTTT
NA	TRBD2	TRBJ2-3	14	TRBV5-1	CASSWKAGGDTQYF	TGCGCCAGCAGCTGGAAAGCGGGGGGGGATACGCAGTATTTT
many	TRBD2	TRBJ2-5	15	TRBV5-1	CASSFSSGGKETQYF	TGCGCCAGCAGCTTCTCTAGCGGGGGGAAAGAGACCCAGTACTTC
NA	TRBD1	TRBJ2-7	16	TRBV7-3	CASSSMDRGQAYEQYF	TGTGCCAGCAGCTCAATGGACAGGGGCCAGGCCTACGAGCAGTACTTC
many	TRBD1	TRBJ2-1	14	TRBV15	CATSRDITGANWFF	TGTGCCACCAGCAGAGATATTACAGGGGCCAATTGGTTCTTC
NA	TRBD1	TRBJ1-1	19	TRBV18	CASSPQRGRGLSLGTEAFF	TGTGCCAGCTCACCCCAAAGGGGTAGGGGGCTAAGTTTGGGGACTGAAGCTTTCTTT
few	TRBD2	TRBJ2-3	13	TRBV24-1	CATSDLPSGTQYF	TGTGCCACCAGTGATTTGCCTAGCGGTACGCAGTATTTT
NA	NA	TRBJ1-1	15	TRBV2	CASSEALALGAEAFF	TGTGCCAGCAGTGAAGCGCTTGCGCTAGGCGCTGAAGCTTTCTTT
few	TRBD1	TRBJ2-7	15	TRBV4-1	CASSQGAQGASEQYF	TGCGCCAGCAGCCAAGGAGCACAGGGGGCTAGCGAGCAGTACTTC
NA	NA	TRBJ2-7	15	TRBV7-9	CASSVRDTVSYEQYF	TGTGCCAGCAGTGTCCGGGACACCGTCTCCTACGAGCAGTACTTC
NA	NA	TRBJ1-3	19	TRBV10-3	CAISVYRVGTATSGNTIYF	TGTGCCATCAGTGTTTATAGGGTGGGTACAGCCACCTCTGGAAACACCATATATTTT
NA	NA	TRBJ1-6	15	TRBV14	CASSQGGSYNSPLHF	TGTGCCAGCAGCCAGGGTGGGTCCTATAATTCACCCCTCCACTTT
NA	TRBD2	TRBJ2-1	15	TRBV24-1	CATSDLAGDYNEQFF	TGTGCCACCAGTGATTTAGCGGGGGATTACAATGAGCAGTTCTTC
NA	TRBD1	TRBJ1-6	14	TRBV5-1	CASNSGTDNSPLHF	TGCGCCAGCAACTCCGGGACAGATAATTCACCCCTCCACTTT
NA	TRBD2	TRBJ2-1	15	TRBV25-1	CAILAPGGGIDEQFF	TGTGCCATTCTCGCACCGGGAGGGGGTATCGATGAGCAGTTCTTC
NA	NA	TRBJ2-7	16	TRBV20-1	CSARDALNGGPYEQYF	TGCAGTGCTAGAGATGCGTTAAACGGGGGGCCCTACGAGCAGTACTTC
NA	TRBD2	TRBJ2-7	15	TRBV2	CDSSESSGDSYEQYF	TGTGACAGCAGTGAATCTAGCGGGGATTCCTACGAGCAGTACTTC
NA	NA	TRBJ2-1	14	TRBV5-1	CASSYPGFRNEQFF	TGCGCCAGCAGCTACCCAGGGTTCCGGAATGAGCAGTTCTTC
few	NA	TRBJ1-1	14	TRBV4-1	CASSQDGTYTEAFF	TGCGCCAGCAGCCAAGATGGGACTTACACTGAAGCTTTCTTT
many	TRBD1	TRBJ2-3	15	TRBV6-1	CASSQTGKPTDTQYF	TGTGCCAGCAGCCAGACAGGGAAACCCACAGATACGCAGTATTTT
NA	TRBD1	TRBJ2-7	14	TRBV5-1	CASSTGQVPYEQYF	TGCGCCAGCAGCACAGGACAGGTCCCCTACGAGCAGTACTTC
NA	TRBD1	TRBJ2-2	15	TRBV10-3	CAISDLQGQTGELFF	TGTGCCATCAGTGATCTACAGGGGCAGACCGGGGAGCTGTTTTTT
many	TRBD1	TRBJ1-6	13	TRBV20-1	CSARTGINSPLHF	TGCAGTGCTAGGACAGGGATCAATTCACCCCTCCACTTT